This T cell receptor beta chain derives from a study of blood T cell repertoires in COVID-19. Overall study context: Sites across the United States, Italy and Spain contributed samples from acute and convalescent COVID-19. The cDNA or gDNA used as material had been derived from T cells, B-cell-depleted T cells, or PBMCs.

Germline V lookup: CDR1 GTSNPN, CDR2 SVGIG (reference sequence). The CDR3 length is 11 residues. Trimming took off 8 bases at V and 7 bases at J, with 11 bases between the two ends. Authors' methods: Counts of nucleated cells, estimated from reference gene primer amplification, were obtained. Assay used: immunoSEQ multiplex PCR; TCRdb lists only in-frame clones, some missing. V and J calls and clone size are copied from that table; D and trimming were computed from the DNA. The sample contains 150,000 to 200,000 clones, approximately 90% of which appear only once. V usage is TRBV30 and J usage is TRBJ1-4, with D possibly TRBD1 on 5 matching bases. This TCR was recovered from a man between 65 and 80 years old with active or convalescent COVID-19. Source material: peripheral blood. The CDR3 DNA sequence: TGTGCCCAGGGATGGGGTGAAAAACTGTTTTTT. Its protein product is CAQGWGEKLFF.